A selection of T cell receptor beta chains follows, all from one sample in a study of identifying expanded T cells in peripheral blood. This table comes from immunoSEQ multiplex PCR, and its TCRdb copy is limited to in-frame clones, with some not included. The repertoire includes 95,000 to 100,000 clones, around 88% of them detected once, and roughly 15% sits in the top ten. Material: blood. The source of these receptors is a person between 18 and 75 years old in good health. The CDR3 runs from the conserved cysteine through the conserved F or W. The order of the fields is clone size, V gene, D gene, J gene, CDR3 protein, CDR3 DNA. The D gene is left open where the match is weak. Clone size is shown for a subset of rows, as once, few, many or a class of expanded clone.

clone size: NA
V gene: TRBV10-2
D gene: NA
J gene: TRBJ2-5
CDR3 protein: CASSELRRETQYF
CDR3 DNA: TGCGCCAGCAGTGAGCTCCGGAGAGAGACCCAGTACTTC

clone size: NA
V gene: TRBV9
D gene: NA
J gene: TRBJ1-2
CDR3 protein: CASSVGTNYGYTF
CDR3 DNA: TGTGCCAGCAGCGTAGGAACAAACTATGGCTACACCTTC

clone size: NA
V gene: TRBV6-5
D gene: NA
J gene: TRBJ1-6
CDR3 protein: CASRGLFNSPLHF
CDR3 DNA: TGTGCCAGCCGGGGGTTATTTAATTCACCCCTCCACTTT

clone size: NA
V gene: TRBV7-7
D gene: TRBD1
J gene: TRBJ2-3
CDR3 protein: CASSRQGVDTQYF
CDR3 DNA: TGTGCCAGCAGTCGACAGGGGGTCGATACGCAGTATTTT

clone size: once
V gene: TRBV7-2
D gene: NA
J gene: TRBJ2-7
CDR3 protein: CASSEWSQLTYEQYF
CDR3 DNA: TGTGCCAGCAGCGAGTGGTCACAGCTGACCTACGAGCAGTACTTC

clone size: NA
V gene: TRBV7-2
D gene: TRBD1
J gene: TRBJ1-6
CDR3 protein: CASRRDRGSPPLHF
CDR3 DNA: TGTGCCAGCCGAAGGGACAGGGGCTCGCCACCCCTCCACTTT

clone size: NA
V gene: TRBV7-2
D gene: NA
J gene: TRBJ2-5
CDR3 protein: CASSSPKETQYF
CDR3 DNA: TGTGCCAGCAGCTCCCCGAAAGAGACCCAGTACTTC

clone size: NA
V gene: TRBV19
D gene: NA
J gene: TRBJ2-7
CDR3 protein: CASSPGPFRSYEQYF
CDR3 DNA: TGTGCCAGTAGTCCGGGGCCTTTCCGCTCCTACGAGCAGTACTTC

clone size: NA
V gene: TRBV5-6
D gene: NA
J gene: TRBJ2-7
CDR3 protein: CASSLGRYYEQYF
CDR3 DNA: TGTGCCAGCAGCTTAGGCAGATACTACGAGCAGTACTTC

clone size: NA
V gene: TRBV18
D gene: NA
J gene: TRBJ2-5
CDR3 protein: CASSPRGVTRETQYF
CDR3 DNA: TGTGCCAGCTCACCAAGGGGGGTTACGAGAGAGACCCAGTACTTC

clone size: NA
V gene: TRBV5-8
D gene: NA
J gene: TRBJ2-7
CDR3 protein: CASSLEGPGRTSYEQYF
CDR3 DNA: TGTGCCAGCAGCTTGGAAGGGCCGGGGCGAACCTCCTACGAGCAGTACTTC

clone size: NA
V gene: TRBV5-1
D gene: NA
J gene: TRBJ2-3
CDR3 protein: CASRPLGGTADTQYF
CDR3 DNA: TGCGCCAGCAGACCTCTGGGGGGCACAGCAGATACGCAGTATTTT

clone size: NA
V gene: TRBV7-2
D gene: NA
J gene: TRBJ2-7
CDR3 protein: CASTLTGSYEQYF
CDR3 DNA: TGTGCCAGCACCCTGACAGGTTCCTACGAGCAGTACTTC

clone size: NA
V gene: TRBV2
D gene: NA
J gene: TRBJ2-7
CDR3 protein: CASGGTSSYEQYF
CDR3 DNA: TGTGCCAGCGGGGGGACCAGCTCCTACGAGCAGTACTTC

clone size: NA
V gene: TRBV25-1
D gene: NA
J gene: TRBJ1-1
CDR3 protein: CASSEYRATEAFF
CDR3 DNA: TGTGCCAGCAGTGAATATCGGGCCACTGAAGCTTTCTTT

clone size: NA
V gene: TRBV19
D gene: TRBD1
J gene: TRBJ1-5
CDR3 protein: CASSAWDRSNQPQHF
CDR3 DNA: TGTGCCAGTAGCGCTTGGGACAGGAGCAATCAGCCCCAGCATTTT